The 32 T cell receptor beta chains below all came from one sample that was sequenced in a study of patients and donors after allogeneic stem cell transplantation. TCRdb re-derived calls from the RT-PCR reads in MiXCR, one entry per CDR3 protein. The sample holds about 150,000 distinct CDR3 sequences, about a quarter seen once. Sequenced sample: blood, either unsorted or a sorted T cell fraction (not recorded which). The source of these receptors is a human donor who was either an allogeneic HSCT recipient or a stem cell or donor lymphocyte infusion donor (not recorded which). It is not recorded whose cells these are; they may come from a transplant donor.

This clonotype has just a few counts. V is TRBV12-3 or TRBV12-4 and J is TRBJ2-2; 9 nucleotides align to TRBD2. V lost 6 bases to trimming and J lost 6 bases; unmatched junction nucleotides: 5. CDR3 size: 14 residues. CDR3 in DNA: TGTGCCAGCAGCTACGGACTAGCGTCCGGGGAGCTGTTTTTT. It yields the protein CASSYGLASGELFF.

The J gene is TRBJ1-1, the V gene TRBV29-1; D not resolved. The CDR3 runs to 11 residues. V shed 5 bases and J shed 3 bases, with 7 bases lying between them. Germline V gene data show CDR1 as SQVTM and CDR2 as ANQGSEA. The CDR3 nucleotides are TGCAGCGTTATGGAATACACTGAAGCTTTCTTT. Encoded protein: CSVMEYTEAFF.

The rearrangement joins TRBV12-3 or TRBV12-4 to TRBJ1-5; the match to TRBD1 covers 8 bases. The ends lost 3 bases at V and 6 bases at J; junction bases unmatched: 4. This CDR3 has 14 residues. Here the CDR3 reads CASSFTGGGQPQHF. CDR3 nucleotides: TGTGCCAGCAGTTTTACAGGGGGGGGTCAGCCCCAGCATTTT.

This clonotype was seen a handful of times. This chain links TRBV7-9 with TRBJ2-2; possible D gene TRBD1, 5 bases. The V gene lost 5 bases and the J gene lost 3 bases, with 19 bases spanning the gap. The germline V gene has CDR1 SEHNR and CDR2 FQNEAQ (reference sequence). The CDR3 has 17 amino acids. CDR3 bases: TGTGCCAGCAGCACGCTTTGGGGCGGACCGGACACCGGGGAGCTGTTTTTT. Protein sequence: CASSTLWGGPDTGELFF.

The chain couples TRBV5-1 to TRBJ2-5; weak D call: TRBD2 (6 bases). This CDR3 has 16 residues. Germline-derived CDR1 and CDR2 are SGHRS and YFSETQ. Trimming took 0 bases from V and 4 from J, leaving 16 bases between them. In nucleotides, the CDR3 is TGCGCCAGCAGCTTGGAAAGAACTAGCTTTGTAGAGACCCAGTACTTC. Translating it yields CASSLERTSFVETQYF. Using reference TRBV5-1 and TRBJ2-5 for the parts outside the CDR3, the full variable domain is KAGVTQTPRYLIKTRGQQVTLSCSPISGHRSVSWYQQTPGQGLQFLFEYFSETQRNKGNFPGRFSGRQFSNSRSEMNVSTLELGDSALYLCASSLERTSFVETQYFGPGTRLLVL.

CDR3 loop: CSARDAGQGAYEQYF. CDR3 bases: TGCAGTGCTAGAGACGCTGGACAGGGGGCTTACGAGCAGTACTTC. The rearrangement links TRBV20-1 to TRBJ2-7; 11 bases align to TRBD1. From germline, CDR1 is DFQATT and CDR2 SNEGSKA (reference sequence). This CDR3 region has 15 residues. Trimming took 0 bases from V and 4 from J; bases not matched to a gene: 5.

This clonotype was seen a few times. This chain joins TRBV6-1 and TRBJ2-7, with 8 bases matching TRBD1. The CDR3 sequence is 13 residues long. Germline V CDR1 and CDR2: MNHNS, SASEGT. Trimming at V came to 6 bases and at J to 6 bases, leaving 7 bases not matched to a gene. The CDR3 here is CASRQQGVGEQYF. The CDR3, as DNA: TGTGCCAGCAGGCAACAGGGGGTCGGCGAGCAGTACTTC.

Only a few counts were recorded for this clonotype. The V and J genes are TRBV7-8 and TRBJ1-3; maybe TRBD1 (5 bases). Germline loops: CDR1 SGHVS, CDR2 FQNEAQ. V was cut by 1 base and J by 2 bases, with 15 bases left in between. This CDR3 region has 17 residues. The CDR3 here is CASSLVPATETGNTIYF. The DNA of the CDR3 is TGTGCCAGCAGCTTAGTGCCCGCGACAGAGACTGGAAACACCATATATTTT.

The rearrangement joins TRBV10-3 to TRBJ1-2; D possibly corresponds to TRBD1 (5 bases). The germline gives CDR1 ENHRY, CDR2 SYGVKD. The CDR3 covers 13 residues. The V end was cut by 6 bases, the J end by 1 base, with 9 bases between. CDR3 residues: CAIRGTDNYGYTF. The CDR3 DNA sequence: TGTGCCATCAGGGGGACGGATAACTATGGCTACACCTTC.

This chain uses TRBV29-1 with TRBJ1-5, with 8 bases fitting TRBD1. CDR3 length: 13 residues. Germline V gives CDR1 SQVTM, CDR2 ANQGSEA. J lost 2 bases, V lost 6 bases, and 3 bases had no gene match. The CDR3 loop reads CSVTDRGNQPQHF. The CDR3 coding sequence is TGCAGCGTGACGGACAGGGGCAATCAGCCCCAGCATTTT.

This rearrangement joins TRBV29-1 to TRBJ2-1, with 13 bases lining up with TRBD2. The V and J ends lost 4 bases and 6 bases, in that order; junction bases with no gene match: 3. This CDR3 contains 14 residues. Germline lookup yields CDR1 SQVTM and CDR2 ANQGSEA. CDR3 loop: CSVAGLAGFNEQFF. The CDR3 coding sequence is TGCAGCGTTGCGGGACTAGCGGGATTCAATGAGCAGTTCTTC.

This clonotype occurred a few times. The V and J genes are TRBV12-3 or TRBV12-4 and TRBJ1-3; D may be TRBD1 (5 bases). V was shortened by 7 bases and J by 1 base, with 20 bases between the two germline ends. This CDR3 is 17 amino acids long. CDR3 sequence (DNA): TGTGCCAGCACCCTTTACCCGACAGCTGTTTCTGGAAACACCATATATTTT. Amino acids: CASTLYPTAVSGNTIYF.

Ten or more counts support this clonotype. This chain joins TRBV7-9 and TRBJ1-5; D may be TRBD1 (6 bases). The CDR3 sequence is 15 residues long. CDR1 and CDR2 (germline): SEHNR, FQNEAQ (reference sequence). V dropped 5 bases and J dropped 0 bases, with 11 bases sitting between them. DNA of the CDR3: TGTGCCAGCAGCCTCCAGGGGACTAGCAATCAGCCCCAGCATTTT. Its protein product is CASSLQGTSNQPQHF.

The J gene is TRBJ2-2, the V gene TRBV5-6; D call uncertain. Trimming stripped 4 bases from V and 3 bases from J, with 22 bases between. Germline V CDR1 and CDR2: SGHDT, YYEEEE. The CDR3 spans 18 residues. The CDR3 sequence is CASSLVKWGVPYTGELFF. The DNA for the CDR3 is TGTGCCAGCAGCCTGGTAAAGTGGGGTGTGCCGTACACCGGGGAGCTGTTTTTT.

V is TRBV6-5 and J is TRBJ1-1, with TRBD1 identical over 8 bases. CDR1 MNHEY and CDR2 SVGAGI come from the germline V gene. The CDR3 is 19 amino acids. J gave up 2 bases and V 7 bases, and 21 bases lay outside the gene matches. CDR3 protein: CASTGQGGFSRLLNTEAFF. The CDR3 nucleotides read TGTGCCAGCACCGGACAGGGAGGATTTTCTAGGCTACTTAACACTGAAGCTTTCTTT.

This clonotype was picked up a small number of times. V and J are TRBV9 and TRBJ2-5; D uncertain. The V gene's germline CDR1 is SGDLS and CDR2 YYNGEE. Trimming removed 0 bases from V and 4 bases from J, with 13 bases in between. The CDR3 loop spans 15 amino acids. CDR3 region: CASSVEARETETQYF. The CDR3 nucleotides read TGTGCCAGCAGCGTAGAGGCTAGGGAAACAGAGACCCAGTACTTC.

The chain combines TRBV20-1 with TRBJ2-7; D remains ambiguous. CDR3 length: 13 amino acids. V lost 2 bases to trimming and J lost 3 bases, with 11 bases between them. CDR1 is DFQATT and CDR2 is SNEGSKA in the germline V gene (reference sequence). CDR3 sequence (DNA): TGCAGTGCTAGATCTGACTTCTACTACGAGCAGTACTTC. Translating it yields CSARSDFYYEQYF.

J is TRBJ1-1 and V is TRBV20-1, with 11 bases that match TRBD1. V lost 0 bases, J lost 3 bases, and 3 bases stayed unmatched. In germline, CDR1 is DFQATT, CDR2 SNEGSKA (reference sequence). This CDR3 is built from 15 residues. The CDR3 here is CSARDWTGGHTEAFF. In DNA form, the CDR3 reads TGCAGTGCTAGAGATTGGACAGGGGGCCACACTGAAGCTTTCTTT.

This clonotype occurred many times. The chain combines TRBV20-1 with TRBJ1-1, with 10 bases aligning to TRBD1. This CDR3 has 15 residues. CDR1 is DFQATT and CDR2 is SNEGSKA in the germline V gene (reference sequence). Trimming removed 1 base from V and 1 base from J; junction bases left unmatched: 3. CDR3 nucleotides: TGCAGTGCTAGAGTGGGGGACAGGGGGAACACTGAAGCTTTCTTT. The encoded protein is CSARVGDRGNTEAFF.

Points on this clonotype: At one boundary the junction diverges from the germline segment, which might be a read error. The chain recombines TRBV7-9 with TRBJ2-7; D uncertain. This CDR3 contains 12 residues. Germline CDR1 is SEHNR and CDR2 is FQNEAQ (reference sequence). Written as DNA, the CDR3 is TGTGCCAGCAGCTTAGGCTCCAACGAGCAGTACTTC. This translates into CASSLGSNEQYF.

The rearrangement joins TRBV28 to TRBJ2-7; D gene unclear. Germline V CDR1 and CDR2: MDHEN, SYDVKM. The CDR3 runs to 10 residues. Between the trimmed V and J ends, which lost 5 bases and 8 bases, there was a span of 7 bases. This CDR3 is CASSDSQQYF. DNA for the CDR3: TGTGCCAGCAGTGACTCGCAGCAGTACTTC.

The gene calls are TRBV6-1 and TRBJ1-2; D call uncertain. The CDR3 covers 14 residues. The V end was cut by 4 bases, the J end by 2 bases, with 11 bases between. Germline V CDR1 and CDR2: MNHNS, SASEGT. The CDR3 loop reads CASSGDRSNYGYTF. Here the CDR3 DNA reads TGTGCCAGCAGTGGAGACCGTTCGAACTATGGCTACACCTTC.

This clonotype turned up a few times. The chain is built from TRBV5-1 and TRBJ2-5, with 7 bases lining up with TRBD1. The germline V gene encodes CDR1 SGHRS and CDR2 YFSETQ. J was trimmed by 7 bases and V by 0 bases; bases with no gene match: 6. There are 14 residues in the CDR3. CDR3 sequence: CASSLEGRQGTQYF. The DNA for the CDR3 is TGCGCCAGCAGCTTGGAGGGGAGACAGGGGACCCAGTACTTC.

The CDR3, as DNA: TGCGCCAGCAGAGGGGGTTTTCCGAACACCGGGGAGCTGTTTTTT. Its protein is CASRGGFPNTGELFF. The gene calls are TRBV5-1 and TRBJ2-2; possible D gene TRBD1, 6 bases. The V gene's germline CDR1 is SGHRS and CDR2 YFSETQ. Trimming shortened V by 5 bases and J by 0 bases, and 11 bases separated the two germline ends. This CDR3 region has 15 residues.

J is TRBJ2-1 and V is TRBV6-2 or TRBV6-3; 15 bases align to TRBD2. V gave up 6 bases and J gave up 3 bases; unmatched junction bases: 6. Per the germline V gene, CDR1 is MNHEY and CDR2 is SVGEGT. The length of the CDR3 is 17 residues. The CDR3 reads CASSGLAGGHGYNEQFF. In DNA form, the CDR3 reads TGTGCCAGCAGCGGACTAGCGGGAGGGCATGGCTACAATGAGCAGTTCTTC.

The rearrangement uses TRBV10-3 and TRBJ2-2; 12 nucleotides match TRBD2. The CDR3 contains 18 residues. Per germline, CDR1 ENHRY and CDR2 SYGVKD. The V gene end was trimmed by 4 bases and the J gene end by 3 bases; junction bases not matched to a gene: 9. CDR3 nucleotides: TGTGCCATCAGTGTGAGACTAGCGGGAGTTTCGTACACCGGGGAGCTGTTTTTT. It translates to CAISVRLAGVSYTGELFF.

CDR3 residues: CASSQESGFYEQYF. CDR3 DNA: TGCGCCAGCAGCCAAGAGTCGGGATTTTACGAGCAGTACTTC. J is TRBJ2-7 and V is TRBV4-3; D is perhaps TRBD2 (5 bases). CDR1 and CDR2 from the germline V gene are LGHNA and YSLEER. The ends were cut back, 0 bases at V and 4 bases at J, with 10 bases in the middle. There are 14 residues in the CDR3.

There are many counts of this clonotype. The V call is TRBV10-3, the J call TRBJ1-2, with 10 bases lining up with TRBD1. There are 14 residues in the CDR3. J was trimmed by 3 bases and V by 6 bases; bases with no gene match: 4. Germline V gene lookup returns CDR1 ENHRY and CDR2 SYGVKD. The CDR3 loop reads CAIRLTGGDYGYTF. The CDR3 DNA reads TGTGCCATCAGGTTGACAGGGGGCGACTATGGCTACACCTTC.

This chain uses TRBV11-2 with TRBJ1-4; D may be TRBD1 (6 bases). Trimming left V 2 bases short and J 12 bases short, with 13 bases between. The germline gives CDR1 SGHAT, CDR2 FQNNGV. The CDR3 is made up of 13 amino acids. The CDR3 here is CASSLRYREELFF. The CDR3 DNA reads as TGTGCCAGCAGCTTACGTTACAGGGAGGAACTGTTTTTT.

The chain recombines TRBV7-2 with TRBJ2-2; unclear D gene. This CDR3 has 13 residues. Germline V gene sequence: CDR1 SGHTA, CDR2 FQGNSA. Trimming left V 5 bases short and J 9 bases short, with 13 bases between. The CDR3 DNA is TGTGCCAGCAGCACTATTAACGGCAGGGAGCTGTTTTTT. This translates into CASSTINGRELFF.

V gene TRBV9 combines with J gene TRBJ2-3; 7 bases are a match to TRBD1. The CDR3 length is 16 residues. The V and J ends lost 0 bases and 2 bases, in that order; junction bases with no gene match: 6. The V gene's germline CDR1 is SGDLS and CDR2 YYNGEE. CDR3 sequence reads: CASSVVWTGSTDTQYF. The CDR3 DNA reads TGTGCCAGCAGCGTAGTATGGACAGGATCCACAGATACGCAGTATTTT.

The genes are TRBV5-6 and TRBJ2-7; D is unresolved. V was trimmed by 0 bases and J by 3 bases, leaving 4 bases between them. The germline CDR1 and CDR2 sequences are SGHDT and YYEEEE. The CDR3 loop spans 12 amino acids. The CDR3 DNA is TGTGCCAGCAGCTTGGCCTTCTACGAGCAGTACTTC. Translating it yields CASSLAFYEQYF.